This TCR beta chain derives from a study of shared clonotypes between healthy human individuals. Germline V gene lookup returns CDR1 SGHKS and CDR2 YYEKEE (reference sequence). Trimming took 2 bases from V and 4 from J, leaving 15 bases between them. The CDR3 loop spans 15 amino acids. It was CD45RO-negative cells, positively selected for CCR7, that made up naive CD8 cells, with terminally differentiated effector memory CD45RA+ cells excluded. Donors included only healthy HIV-negative adults lacking recent acute infections or vaccinations. Profiled with immunoSEQ multiplex PCR; TCRdb holds only in-frame clones, not every one. The sample contains some 1,900,000 clones, less than 95% of which appear only once.

This clonotype originated in a man younger than 35 in good health. The sequencing input was naive CD8+ T cells sorted from blood. The chain employs TRBV5-5 and TRBJ1-2; D might be TRBD1 (6 bases). The CDR3 sequence is CASSFSVTGSYGYTF. CDR3 bases: TGTGCCAGCAGCTTTAGCGTAACAGGGAGCTATGGCTACACCTTC.